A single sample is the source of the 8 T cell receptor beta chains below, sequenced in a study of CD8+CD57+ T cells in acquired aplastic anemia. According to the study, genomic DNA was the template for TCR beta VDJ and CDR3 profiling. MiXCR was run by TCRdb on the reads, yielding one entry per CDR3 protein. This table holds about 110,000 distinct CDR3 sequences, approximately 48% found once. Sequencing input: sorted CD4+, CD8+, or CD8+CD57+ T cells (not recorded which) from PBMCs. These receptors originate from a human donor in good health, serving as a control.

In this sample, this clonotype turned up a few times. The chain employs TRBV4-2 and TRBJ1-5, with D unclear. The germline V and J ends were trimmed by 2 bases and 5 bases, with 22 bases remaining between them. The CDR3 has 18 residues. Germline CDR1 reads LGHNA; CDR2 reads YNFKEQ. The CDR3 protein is CASSQSLVREIGDQPQHF. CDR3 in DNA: TGTGCCAGCAGCCAAAGCCTCGTAAGGGAGATAGGAGATCAGCCCCAGCATTTT.

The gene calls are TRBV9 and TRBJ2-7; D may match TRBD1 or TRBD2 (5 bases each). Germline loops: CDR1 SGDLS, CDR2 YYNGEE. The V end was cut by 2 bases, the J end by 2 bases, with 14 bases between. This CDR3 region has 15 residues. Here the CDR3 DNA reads TGTGCCAGCAGCGTGGGGACCTCCTCTACCTACGAGCAGTACTTC. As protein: CASSVGTSSTYEQYF.

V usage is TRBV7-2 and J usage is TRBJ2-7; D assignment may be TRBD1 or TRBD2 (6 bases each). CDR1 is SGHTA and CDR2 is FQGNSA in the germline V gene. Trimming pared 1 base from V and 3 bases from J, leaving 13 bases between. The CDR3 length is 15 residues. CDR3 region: CASSLEGGGVYEQYF. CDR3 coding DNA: TGTGCCAGCAGCTTAGAGGGGGGTGGGGTCTACGAGCAGTACTTC.

The CDR3 here is CSAGEGNQPQHF. CDR3 in DNA: TGCAGCGCAGGGGAGGGCAATCAGCCCCAGCATTTT. The rearrangement links TRBV29-1 to TRBJ1-5, with a tentative D call TRBD1 (6 bases). The V end was cut by 7 bases, the J end by 2 bases, with 9 bases between. CDR3 length: 12 residues. From germline, CDR1 is SQVTM and CDR2 ANQGSEA.

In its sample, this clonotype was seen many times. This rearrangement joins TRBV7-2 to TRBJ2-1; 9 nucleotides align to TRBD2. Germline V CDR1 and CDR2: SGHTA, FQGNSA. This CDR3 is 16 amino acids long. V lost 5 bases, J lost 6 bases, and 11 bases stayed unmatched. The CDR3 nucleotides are TGTGCCAGCAGCCGCGGGGGGGGGCACCTCAGCAATGAGCAGTTCTTC. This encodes CASSRGGGHLSNEQFF.

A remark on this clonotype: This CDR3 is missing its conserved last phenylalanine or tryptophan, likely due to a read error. The CDR3: CSVQGMNTEAFI. CDR3 bases: TGCAGCGTCCAGGGAATGAACACTGAAGCTTTCATT. This chain uses TRBV29-1 with TRBJ1-1; D is possibly TRBD1 (5 bases). This CDR3 has 12 amino acids. V was clipped by 6 bases and J by 0 bases, with 8 bases between them. Germline CDR1 and CDR2: SQVTM and ANQGSEA.

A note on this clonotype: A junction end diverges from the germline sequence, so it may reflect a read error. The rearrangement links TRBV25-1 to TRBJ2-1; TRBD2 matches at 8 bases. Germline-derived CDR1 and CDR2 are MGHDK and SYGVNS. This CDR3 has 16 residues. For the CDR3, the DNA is TGCGCCAGCAGCCCCCCCCACGGCGGGGGGTACAATGAGCAGTTCTTC. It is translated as CASSPPHGGGYNEQFF.

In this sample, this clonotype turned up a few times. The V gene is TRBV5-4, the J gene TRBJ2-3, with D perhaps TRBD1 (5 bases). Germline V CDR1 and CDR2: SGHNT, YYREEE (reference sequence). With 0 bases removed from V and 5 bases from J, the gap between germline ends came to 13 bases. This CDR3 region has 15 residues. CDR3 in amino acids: CASSLATLGEDTQYF. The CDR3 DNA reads TGTGCCAGCAGCTTGGCCACCCTAGGGGAAGATACGCAGTATTTT.